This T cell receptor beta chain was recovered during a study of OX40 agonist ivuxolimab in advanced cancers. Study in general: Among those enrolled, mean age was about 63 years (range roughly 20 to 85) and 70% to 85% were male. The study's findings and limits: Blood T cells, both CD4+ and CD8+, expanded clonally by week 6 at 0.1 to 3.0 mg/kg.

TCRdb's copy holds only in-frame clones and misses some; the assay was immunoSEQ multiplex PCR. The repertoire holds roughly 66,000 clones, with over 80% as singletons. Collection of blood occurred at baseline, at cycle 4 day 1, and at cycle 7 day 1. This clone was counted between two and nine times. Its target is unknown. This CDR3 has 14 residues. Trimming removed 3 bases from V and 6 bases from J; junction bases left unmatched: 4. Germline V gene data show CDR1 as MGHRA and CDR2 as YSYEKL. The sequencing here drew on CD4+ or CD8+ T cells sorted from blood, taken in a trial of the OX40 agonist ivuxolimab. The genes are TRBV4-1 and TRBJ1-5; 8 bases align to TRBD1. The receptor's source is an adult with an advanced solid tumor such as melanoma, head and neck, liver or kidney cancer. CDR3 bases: TGCGCCAGCAGCCACGAGGGACAGGCTCAGCCCCAGCATTTT. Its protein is CASSHEGQAQPQHF.